This TCR beta chain was sequenced for a study of cytomegalovirus exposure and HLA in healthy donors. Study-level background: Unique TCR beta sequences numbering about 100 million came from 190 million or so T cells in an earlier analysis. The study, taken as a whole, reports: For cytomegalovirus status, the classifier reportedly gave diagnoses with high specificity and sensitivity. Indistinguishability led to the exclusion of some V segments, TRBV6-2 and TRBV6-3 included.

Primers included in the PCR were 60 Vbeta and 13 Jbeta primers. Under the authors' procedure: Roughly 80 million unique TCR beta chains, roughly 11 million shared, were counted in a later analysis. Clones were sequenced by immunoSEQ multiplex PCR, and TCRdb holds only the in-frame ones, with some missing. D and trimming come from the DNA, and the V and J calls and clone size come from that table. Of fewer than 200,000 clones listed, over 75% are singletons. The J segment lost 5 bases and the V segment lost 4 bases, leaving 11 bases of the junction unmatched. The CDR3 spans 16 residues. Looked up from germline, CDR1 is PRHDT and CDR2 is FYEKMQ (reference sequence). This clone was seen only once. Its cognate antigen is unknown.

The sample consisted of PBMCs. The chain recombines TRBV13 with TRBJ2-5, with 9 bases identical to TRBD2. The sequence was collected from a woman between 50 and 59 years old in good health and CMV-seronegative. In nucleotides, the CDR3 is TGTGCCAGCAGCTCATCCGAGAGACTAGCGGAGGAGACCCAGTACTTC. Translation: CASSSSERLAEETQYF.